What follows describes a single T cell receptor (beta chain). Its antigen is not identified. A read error may explain this, as a much larger clone is one base away. The CDR3 has 15 amino acids. Germline lookup yields CDR1 SGHTA and CDR2 FQGNSA. The V end lost 4 bases, the J end lost 7 bases, and 17 bases lay between the germline ends. This entry comes from a study of blood T cells in healthy people across ages. Overall study results and limits: Both higher diversity and more naive CD4+ cells marked long-lived donors when set against aged donors.

A second roughly 7 to 11 cycle PCR used barcoded and J-beta primers. One entry per CDR3 protein, called by TCRdb with MiXCR from the 5' RACE reads. The table lists about 730,000 distinct CDR3 sequences, roughly two fifths of them singletons. Isolation of PBMCs gave at least 6 million cells per sample. This chain links TRBV7-2 with TRBJ2-1, with TRBD1 as a possible D gene (6 bases). Sequenced input: blood. This receptor was identified in a woman aged 60-75 years in good health. CDR3: CASSWGTTTRNEQFF. Here the CDR3 DNA reads TGTGCCAGCAGCTGGGGGACAACCACTCGGAATGAGCAGTTCTTC. Drawing the rest from reference TRBV7-2 and TRBJ2-1, the complete variable domain is GAGVSQSPSNKVTEKGKDVELRCDPISGHTALYWYRQSLGQGLEFLIYFQGNSAPDKSGLPSDRFSAERTGGSVSTLTIQRTQQEDSAVYLCASSWGTTTRNEQFFGPGTRLTVL.